These 9 T cell receptor beta chains originate from one sample sequenced in a study of T cell repertoires in cytomegalovirus infection (dated by TCRdb to the late 2010s). Sample treatment or condition, as interpreted from the label and publication: in vitro stimulation with specific CMV peptide epitopes to enrich CMV-specific T cells. Their target antigens are unknown. The instrument was an Illumina HiSeq 1500. TCRdb took the public reads, trimmed them with fastp at Q25, ran MiXCR for clone calling and kept in-frame beta chains. Every CDR3 protein is listed once, alongside the most common genes and DNA of its rows. The sample data list some 900,000 distinct CDR3 sequences, and about 33% of these were observed just once. The top ten constitute 9.5% to 15% of the sample. Sequenced here: cultured CD8+ T cells from PBMCs, sampled from culture after CMV antigen stimulation. The receptors shown here come from a human donor in good health (CMV status not recorded). Some clones in this sample may be carry-over from other donors' samples.

This chain uses TRBV6-6 with TRBJ1-2; perhaps TRBD1 as D (6 bases). The V gene's germline CDR1 is MNHNY and CDR2 SVGAGI (reference sequence). Deletions cut 4 bases from V and 4 bases from J, with 16 bases between. CDR3 length: 15 amino acids. This CDR3 is CASSSRQVEIYGYTF. For the CDR3, the DNA is TGTGCCAGCAGTTCCAGACAGGTGGAGATCTATGGCTACACCTTC.

A single count supports this clonotype. The chain has TRBV19 and TRBJ2-1, with 7 bases lining up with TRBD1. CDR3 length: 16 amino acids. The V gene's germline CDR1 is LNHDA and CDR2 SQIVND (reference sequence). The V gene end was trimmed by 4 bases and the J gene end by 2 bases; junction bases not matched to a gene: 8. The chain's CDR3 is CASSTDRPNPYNEQFF. In DNA form, the CDR3 reads TGTGCCAGTAGTACGGACAGGCCGAATCCCTACAATGAGCAGTTCTTC.

This clonotype was recorded a few times. The V gene is TRBV4-1, the J gene TRBJ2-3, with 11 bases lining up with TRBD2. CDR3 length: 20 residues. From germline, CDR1 is MGHRA and CDR2 YSYEKL. J gave up 0 bases and V 3 bases, and 14 bases lay outside the gene matches. Here the CDR3 DNA reads TGCGCCAGCAGCCAGAGGGCCGGGACTAGCGGACAGCCTAGCACAGATACGCAGTATTTT. This translates into CASSQRAGTSGQPSTDTQYF.

This clonotype showed up just a few times. This CDR3 is CASSPTMGTSGGPHNEQFF. DNA of the CDR3: TGCGCCAGCAGCCCCACTATGGGGACTAGCGGGGGGCCCCACAATGAGCAGTTCTTC. The J gene is TRBJ2-1, the V gene TRBV4-1; 15 bases are shared with TRBD2. CDR3 length: 19 amino acids. CDR1 is MGHRA, CDR2 YSYEKL, per germline. Unmatched junction bases numbered 12, after V lost 4 bases and J lost 5 bases.

CDR3 sequence: CASSHLTGSYTEAFF. CDR3 nucleotides: TGTGCCAGCAGCCATCTCACAGGGTCGTACACTGAAGCTTTCTTT. The chain uses TRBV14 and TRBJ1-1; D might be TRBD1 (6 bases). CDR3 length: 15 residues. Per the germline V gene, CDR1 is SGHDN and CDR2 is FVKESK. The V gene lost 3 bases and the J gene lost 3 bases, with 14 bases spanning the gap.

The J gene is TRBJ2-7, the V gene TRBV6-1, with D maybe TRBD1 (5 bases). From germline, CDR1 is MNHNS and CDR2 SASEGT. CDR3 size: 13 residues. The V gene lost 2 bases and the J gene lost 1 base, with 6 bases spanning the gap. The CDR3 here is CASSERQSYEQYF. In nucleotides, the CDR3 is TGTGCCAGCAGTGAAAGACAGTCCTACGAGCAGTACTTC.

This clonotype was seen a few times. The rearrangement joins TRBV27 to TRBJ1-6; D gene ambiguous. Germline-derived CDR1 and CDR2 are MNHEY and SMNVEV (reference sequence). This CDR3 is 17 amino acids long. V was trimmed by 0 bases and J by 0 bases, leaving 9 bases between them. For the CDR3, the DNA is TGTGCCAGCAGTTTATCGGGCTCGAGCTCCTATAATTCACCCCTCCACTTT. This gives the protein CASSLSGSSSYNSPLHF.

The genes are TRBV6-2 or TRBV6-3 and TRBJ2-7; D is possibly TRBD1 (6 bases). The CDR3 is 13 amino acids. Germline V gene lookup returns CDR1 MNHEY and CDR2 SVGEGT. V was pared by 9 bases and J by 2 bases, with 14 bases between. The CDR3 reads CASLSDRTYEQYF. The CDR3 nucleotides read TGTGCCAGTCTATCGGACAGAACCTACGAGCAGTACTTC.

The chain is built from TRBV5-4 and TRBJ1-2; D call uncertain. Between the trimmed V and J ends, which lost 9 bases and 1 base, there was a span of 13 bases. The CDR3 contains 13 residues. Looked up from germline, CDR1 is SGHNT and CDR2 is YYREEE (reference sequence). CDR3 nucleotides: TGTGCCATGCGCGACCTCTTTAACTATGGCTACACCTTC. It yields the protein CAMRDLFNYGYTF.